These 27 T cell receptor beta chains originate from one sample sequenced in a study of blood T cells in healthy people across ages. The authors ran a second PCR of 7 to 11 cycles using a sample-barcoded 5' primer and a J-beta primer mix. In TCRdb, the 5' RACE reads were re-called with MiXCR into one record per CDR3 protein. Of 700,000 or so distinct CDR3 sequences detected, about 24% appear once; the ten largest clones hold roughly a fifth. The sequencing sample was made of blood. These receptors were obtained from a man aged 70-80 years in good health.

This rearrangement joins TRBV20-1 to TRBJ2-1; TRBD2 agrees at 13 bases. Germline-derived CDR1 and CDR2 are DFQATT and SNEGSKA (reference sequence). This CDR3 contains 18 residues. Germline trimming cut 0 bases from V and 4 bases from J; bases unmatched to any gene: 9. This CDR3 reads CSARDMGTSGERYNEQFF. The CDR3 coding sequence is TGCAGTGCTAGAGATATGGGGACTAGCGGGGAGAGATACAATGAGCAGTTCTTC.

This clonotype was counted a few times. The rearrangement links TRBV12-3 or TRBV12-4 to TRBJ2-1; 8 bases are shared with TRBD1. The J segment lost 8 bases and the V segment lost 4 bases, leaving 10 bases of the junction unmatched. The CDR3 extends over 15 amino acids. The CDR3 coding sequence is TGTGCCAGCAGTTCCCGGACAGGGTATTGGGATGAGCAGTTCTTC. It is translated as CASSSRTGYWDEQFF.

The rearrangement links TRBV20-1 to TRBJ2-5, with D uncertain. V dropped 3 bases and J dropped 4 bases, with 15 bases sitting between them. Germline assignment: CDR1 DFQATT and CDR2 SNEGSKA (reference sequence). CDR3 length equals 14 residues. CDR3 sequence (DNA): TGCAGTGCTAGTACTGCCTCCCTAAGAGAGACCCAGTACTTC. It is translated as CSASTASLRETQYF.

This chain joins TRBV6-2 or TRBV6-3 and TRBJ1-3; no definite D call. The CDR3 loop spans 15 amino acids. Germline loops: CDR1 MNHEY, CDR2 SVGEGT. Trimming took off 2 bases at V and 0 bases at J, with 8 bases between the two ends. The CDR3 nucleotides read TGTGCCAGCAGTTACGCCGGAATCTCTGGAAACACCATATATTTT. It yields the protein CASSYAGISGNTIYF.

This chain uses TRBV6-6 with TRBJ1-5, with D perhaps TRBD1 (5 bases). CDR1 is MNHNY, CDR2 SVGAGI, per germline (reference sequence). The CDR3 is 15 residues long. V gave up 4 bases and J gave up 4 bases, with 14 bases separating them. CDR3 nucleotide sequence: TGTGCCAGCAGTTTTACAGGACGGGAGAATCAGCCCCAGCATTTT. It codes for CASSFTGRENQPQHF.

The DNA for the CDR3 is TGTGCCAGTAATAGGGACAGTGAAGAGACCCAGTACTTC. Encoded protein: CASNRDSEETQYF. V and J are TRBV7-7 and TRBJ2-5, with 7 nucleotides matching TRBD1. From germline, CDR1 is SSHAT and CDR2 FNYEAQ (reference sequence). The CDR3 extends over 13 amino acids. After removal of 9 bases from V and 3 bases from J, the junction contained 7 bases not matched to a gene.

The chain has TRBV28 and TRBJ2-3; 11 bases agree with TRBD2. CDR3 length: 15 residues. CDR1 MDHEN and CDR2 SYDVKM come from the germline V gene. V was pared by 5 bases and J by 7 bases, with 8 bases of the junction left unmatched. The CDR3 region is CASSVTSGAEHTQYF. In nucleotides, the CDR3 is TGTGCCAGCAGTGTGACTAGCGGGGCGGAACATACGCAGTATTTT.

The genes are TRBV29-1 and TRBJ2-7; tentative D call: TRBD2 (5 bases). Trimming took 6 bases from V and 3 from J, leaving 24 bases between them. Germline loops: CDR1 SQVTM, CDR2 ANQGSEA. This CDR3 is 16 amino acids long. CDR3 nucleotides: TGCAGCGTAGCCGAGTCGGGCCGGGGAACCGTCTACGAGCAGTACTTC. The encoded protein is CSVAESGRGTVYEQYF.

This clonotype showed up just a few times. The CDR3 region is CASSLSGVIETQYF. The CDR3 DNA is TGTGCCAGCAGCTTGTCGGGGGTGATAGAGACCCAGTACTTC. This chain connects TRBV5-6 to TRBJ2-5; perhaps TRBD2 as D (6 bases). Looked up from germline, CDR1 is SGHDT and CDR2 is YYEEEE. Trimming shortened V by 1 base and J by 4 bases, and 11 bases separated the two germline ends. The CDR3 is 14 residues long.

This clonotype came up a few times. The chain recombines TRBV3-1 with TRBJ2-6; no clear D gene. The germline gives CDR1 LGHDT, CDR2 YNNKEL (reference sequence). V was shortened by 2 bases and J by 3 bases, with 8 bases between the two germline ends. The CDR3 extends over 15 amino acids. As DNA, the CDR3 is TGTGCCAGCAGCCAACGCTTGGGTGGGGCCAACGTCCTGACTTTC. Translation gives CASSQRLGGANVLTF.

Points on this clonotype: The final CDR3 position lacks the conserved phenylalanine or tryptophan, pointing to a likely read error. The chain couples TRBV29-1 to TRBJ1-2; tentatively, D is TRBD1 (6 bases). CDR3 length: 13 amino acids. The V end lost 3 bases, the J end lost 7 bases, and 15 bases lay between the germline ends. The V gene's germline CDR1 is SQVTM and CDR2 ANQGSEA. The CDR3 nucleotides are TGCAGCGTTGACCAAGACAGGCAATCTGGCTACACCTCC. It translates to CSVDQDRQSGYTS.

This clonotype has a handful of counts. CDR3 sequence reads: CASTPGDPRDYGYTF. As DNA, the CDR3 is TGTGCCAGCACCCCAGGGGATCCCCGGGACTATGGCTACACCTTC. The chain is built from TRBV5-6 and TRBJ1-2, with D possibly TRBD1 on 6 matching bases. V gave up 6 bases and J gave up 3 bases, with 18 bases separating them. The CDR3 has 15 amino acids. CDR1 SGHDT and CDR2 YYEEEE come from the germline V gene.

The chain joins TRBV12-3 or TRBV12-4 to TRBJ1-3; D may be TRBD1 (5 bases). The CDR3 consists of 16 residues. With 4 bases removed from V and 0 bases from J, the gap between germline ends came to 13 bases. The CDR3 sequence is CASSYPGPISGNTIYF. For the CDR3, the DNA is TGTGCCAGCAGTTACCCGGGACCGATCTCTGGAAACACCATATATTTT.

This clonotype occurred a few times. This rearrangement joins TRBV7-3 to TRBJ2-1; 9 nucleotides line up with TRBD2. Germline CDR1 SGHTA, CDR2 FQGTGA. The CDR3 has 16 residues. J gave up 9 bases and V 2 bases, and 11 bases lay outside the gene matches. The CDR3 reads CASSLYLLAGSGEQFF. As DNA, the CDR3 is TGTGCCAGCAGCTTATATTTGCTAGCGGGATCGGGTGAGCAGTTCTTC.

At least ten counts were recorded for this clonotype. The chain uses TRBV7-2 and TRBJ2-7, with D maybe TRBD2 (5 bases). The CDR3 spans 13 residues. V shed 4 bases and J shed 3 bases, with 10 bases lying between them. CDR1 and CDR2 from the germline V gene are SGHTA and FQGNSA. The CDR3 region is CASSSQTNYEQYF. CDR3 nucleotide sequence: TGTGCCAGCAGCTCACAGACTAACTACGAGCAGTACTTC.

The chain has TRBV20-1 and TRBJ1-2; TRBD1 might be the D (5 bases). Between the trimmed V and J ends, which lost 3 bases and 7 bases, there was a span of 18 bases. Germline values: CDR1 DFQATT, CDR2 SNEGSKA (reference sequence). The CDR3 contains 14 residues. The CDR3 coding sequence is TGCAGTGCTAGGGCCCCCGGGTGGAGGGGTGGCTACACCTTC. Protein product: CSARAPGWRGGYTF.

This clonotype was counted a single time. The CDR3 coding sequence is TGTGCTAGTGGGGGGACAGGGGGCATCTATGGCTACACCTTC. Residues: CASGGTGGIYGYTF. The rearrangement links TRBV12-5 to TRBJ1-2; 12 bases align to TRBD1. Germline V gene lookup returns CDR1 LGHNT and CDR2 FRNRAP. The trim removed 6 bases at V and 4 bases at J, leaving 3 bases unmatched. The CDR3 length is 14 residues. Supplemented by reference TRBV12-5 and TRBJ1-2, the full variable domain reads DARVTQTPRHKVTEMGQEVTMRCQPILGHNTVFWYRQTMMQGLELLAYFRNRAPLDDSGMPKDRFSAEMPDATLATLKIQPSEPRDSAVYFCASGGTGGIYGYTFGSGTRLTVV.

J is TRBJ2-5 and V is TRBV5-1; possible D gene TRBD2, 5 bases. From germline, CDR1 is SGHRS and CDR2 YFSETQ. Trimming shortened V by 0 bases and J by 4 bases, and 13 bases separated the two germline ends. CDR3 size: 15 residues. The CDR3: CASSLADGLAETQYF. Here the CDR3 DNA reads TGCGCCAGCAGCTTGGCCGATGGTCTAGCAGAGACCCAGTACTTC.

The table lists this clonotype with a few counts. V is TRBV6-6 and J is TRBJ1-1; D not certain. CDR3 length: 14 residues. With 0 bases removed from V and 3 bases from J, the gap between germline ends came to 8 bases. CDR1 is MNHNY and CDR2 is SVGAGI in the germline V gene (reference sequence). The CDR3 DNA follows: TGTGCCAGCAGTTACTCAATTCGAGACACTGAAGCTTTCTTT. Translating gives CASSYSIRDTEAFF.

V is TRBV6-2 or TRBV6-3 and J is TRBJ2-5, with a tentative D call TRBD1 (5 bases). Germline V CDR1 and CDR2: MNHEY, SVGEGT. V was trimmed by 0 bases and J by 2 bases, leaving 7 bases between them. The CDR3 is 14 amino acids. The CDR3 DNA reads as TGTGCCAGCAGTTACTCAGACAGACAAGAGACCCAGTACTTC. This encodes CASSYSDRQETQYF.

This clonotype was picked up many times. This chain uses TRBV7-7 with TRBJ2-5; D not resolved. Trimming left V 5 bases short and J 1 base short, with 8 bases between. CDR3 size: 13 residues. Germline loops: CDR1 SSHAT, CDR2 FNYEAQ (reference sequence). The CDR3 coding sequence is TGTGCCAGCAGCCGTTCTGGCCAAGAGACCCAGTACTTC. It encodes CASSRSGQETQYF.

CDR3 bases: TGTGCCACCCGGACGGGAACTAATGAAAAACTGTTTTTT. Its protein product is CATRTGTNEKLFF. This chain uses TRBV10-3 with TRBJ1-4; D gene ambiguous. CDR1 and CDR2 (germline): ENHRY, SYGVKD. V dropped 10 bases and J dropped 1 base, with 10 bases sitting between them. The CDR3 spans 13 residues.

The chain joins TRBV6-5 to TRBJ1-6; TRBD1 aligns across 10 bases. Germline V gene data show CDR1 as MNHEY and CDR2 as SVGAGI. With 3 bases clipped from V and 6 bases from J, the junction kept 14 bases outside the gene matches. The CDR3 consists of 19 residues. CDR3: CASSYSPPDRGLRNSPLHF. As DNA, the CDR3 is TGTGCCAGCAGTTATTCCCCGCCCGACAGGGGGCTTCGTAATTCACCCCTCCACTTT.

A few counts support this clonotype. The gene calls are TRBV4-2 and TRBJ1-4; a weak D match, TRBD1 (5 bases). Germline V lookup: CDR1 LGHNA, CDR2 YNFKEQ. The CDR3 extends over 15 amino acids. Trimming stripped 0 bases from V and 5 bases from J, with 10 bases between. The CDR3 reads CASSQEVGTNEKLFF. Written as DNA, the CDR3 is TGTGCCAGCAGCCAAGAGGTGGGGACCAATGAAAAACTGTTTTTT.

This clonotype was observed a handful of times. The chain links TRBV5-6 to TRBJ1-5; unclear D gene. This CDR3 is built from 13 residues. Germline CDR1 is SGHDT and CDR2 is YYEEEE. The V end was cut by 1 base, the J end by 11 bases, with 13 bases between. CDR3 in amino acids: CASSLRSGRTQHF. CDR3 sequence (DNA): TGTGCCAGCAGCTTGAGGTCAGGTCGAACCCAGCATTTT.

In its sample, this clonotype was seen a few times. V and J are TRBV20-1 and TRBJ2-1, with a weak D call TRBD2 (7 bases). The DNA matches TRBJ2-5 better at its end, which makes the J call doubtful. The CDR3 extends over 14 amino acids. Germline V lookup: CDR1 DFQATT, CDR2 SNEGSKA (reference sequence). The CDR3 region is CSAPMRGGGETQYF. Here the CDR3 DNA reads TGCAGTGCTCCTATGAGGGGGGGGGGTGAGACCCAGTACTTC.

The sample holds a few counts of this clonotype. The chain employs TRBV2 and TRBJ2-3; D is uncertain. This CDR3 is 14 amino acids long. Looked up from germline, CDR1 is SNHLY and CDR2 is FYNNEI. Trimming cost V 3 bases and J 4 bases, with 11 bases left between them. The CDR3, as DNA: TGTGCCAGCAGTGAGGCGGCGTCCCCAGATACGCAGTATTTT. Translating it yields CASSEAASPDTQYF.